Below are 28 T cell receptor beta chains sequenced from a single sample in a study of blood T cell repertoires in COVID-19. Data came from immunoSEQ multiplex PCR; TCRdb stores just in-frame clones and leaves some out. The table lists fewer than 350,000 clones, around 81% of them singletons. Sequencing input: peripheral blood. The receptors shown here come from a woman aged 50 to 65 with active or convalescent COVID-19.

CDR3 bases: TGCGCCAGCAGCTTCTCAGGGTACAATGAGCAGTTCTTC. Its translation: CASSFSGYNEQFF. V is TRBV5-1 and J is TRBJ2-1; a weak D match, TRBD1 (5 bases). V was shortened by 2 bases and J by 4 bases, with 7 bases between the two germline ends. Germline lookup yields CDR1 SGHRS and CDR2 YFSETQ. The CDR3 length is 13 residues.

The CDR3 DNA sequence: TGTGCCAGTAGTATAGGACAGGGTGGGAATCACAATGAGCAGTTCTTC. It translates to CASSIGQGGNHNEQFF. The rearrangement links TRBV19 to TRBJ2-1; 7 bases are shared with TRBD1. After removal of 1 base from V and 5 bases from J, the junction contained 8 bases not matched to a gene. Germline loops: CDR1 LNHDA, CDR2 SQIVND (reference sequence). The CDR3 spans 16 residues.

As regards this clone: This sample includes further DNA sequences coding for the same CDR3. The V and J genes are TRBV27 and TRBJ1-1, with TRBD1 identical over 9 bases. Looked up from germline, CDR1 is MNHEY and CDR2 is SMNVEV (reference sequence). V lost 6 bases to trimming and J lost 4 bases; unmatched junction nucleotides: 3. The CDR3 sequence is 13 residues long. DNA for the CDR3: TGTGCCAGCAGGTTGACAGGGGGCACTGAAGCTTTCTTT. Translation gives CASRLTGGTEAFF.

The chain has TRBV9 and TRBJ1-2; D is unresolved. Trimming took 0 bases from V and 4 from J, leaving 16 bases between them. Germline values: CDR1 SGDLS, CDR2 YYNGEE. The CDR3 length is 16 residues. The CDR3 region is CASSVGGQNTIYGYTF. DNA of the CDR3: TGTGCCAGCAGCGTAGGTGGTCAGAACACCATCTATGGCTACACCTTC.

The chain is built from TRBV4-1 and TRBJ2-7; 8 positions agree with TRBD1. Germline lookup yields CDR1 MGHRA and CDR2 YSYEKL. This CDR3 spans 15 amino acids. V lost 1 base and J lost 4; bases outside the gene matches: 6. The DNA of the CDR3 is TGCGCCAGCAGCCAAGGGGTCAGGGGGCGATACGAGCAGTACTTC. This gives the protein CASSQGVRGRYEQYF.

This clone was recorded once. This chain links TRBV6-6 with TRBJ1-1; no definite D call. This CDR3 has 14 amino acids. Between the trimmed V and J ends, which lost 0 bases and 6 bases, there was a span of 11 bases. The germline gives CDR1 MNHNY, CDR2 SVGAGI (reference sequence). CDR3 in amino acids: CASSYSLAVPEAFF. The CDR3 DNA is TGTGCCAGCAGTTACTCCCTGGCCGTACCTGAAGCTTTCTTT.

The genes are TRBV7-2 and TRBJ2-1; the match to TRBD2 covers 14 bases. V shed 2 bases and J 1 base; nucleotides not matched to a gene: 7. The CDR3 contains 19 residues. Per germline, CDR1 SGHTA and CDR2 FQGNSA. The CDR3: CASSLRLAGGPGSYNEQFF. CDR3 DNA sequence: TGTGCCAGCAGCTTAAGACTAGCGGGAGGGCCGGGGTCCTACAATGAGCAGTTCTTC.

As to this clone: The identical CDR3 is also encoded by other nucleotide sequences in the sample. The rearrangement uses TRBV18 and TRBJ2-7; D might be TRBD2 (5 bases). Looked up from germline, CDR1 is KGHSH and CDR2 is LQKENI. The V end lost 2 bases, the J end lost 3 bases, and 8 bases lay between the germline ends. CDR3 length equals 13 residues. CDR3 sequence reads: CASSPGGNYEQYF. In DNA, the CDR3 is TGTGCCAGCTCACCAGGAGGCAACTACGAGCAGTACTTC.

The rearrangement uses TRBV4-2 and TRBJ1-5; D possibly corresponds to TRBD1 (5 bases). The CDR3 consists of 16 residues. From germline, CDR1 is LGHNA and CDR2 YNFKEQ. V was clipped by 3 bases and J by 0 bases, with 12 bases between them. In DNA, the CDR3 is TGTGCCAGCAGCCATGGGACTTATAATAGCAATCAGCCCCAGCATTTT. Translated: CASSHGTYNSNQPQHF.

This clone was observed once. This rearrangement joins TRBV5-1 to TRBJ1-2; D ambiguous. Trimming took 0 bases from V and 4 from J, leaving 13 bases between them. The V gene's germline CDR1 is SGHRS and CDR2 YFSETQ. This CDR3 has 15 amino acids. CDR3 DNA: TGCGCCAGCAGCTTGGGCCAGGCGACGAGCTATGGCTACACCTTC. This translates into CASSLGQATSYGYTF.

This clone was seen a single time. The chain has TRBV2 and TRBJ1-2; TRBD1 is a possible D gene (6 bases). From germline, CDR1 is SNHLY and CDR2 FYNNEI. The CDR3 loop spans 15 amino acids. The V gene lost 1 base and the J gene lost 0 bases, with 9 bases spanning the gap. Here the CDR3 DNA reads TGTGCCAGCAGTGAAGGAGGGGGAACTAACTATGGCTACACCTTC. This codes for CASSEGGGTNYGYTF.

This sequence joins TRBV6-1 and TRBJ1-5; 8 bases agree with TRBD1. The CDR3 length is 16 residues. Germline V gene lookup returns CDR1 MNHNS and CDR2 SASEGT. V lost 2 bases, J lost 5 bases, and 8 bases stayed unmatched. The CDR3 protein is CASSEMWAGGDQPQHF. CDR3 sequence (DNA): TGTGCCAGCAGTGAAATGTGGGCAGGGGGCGATCAGCCCCAGCATTTT.

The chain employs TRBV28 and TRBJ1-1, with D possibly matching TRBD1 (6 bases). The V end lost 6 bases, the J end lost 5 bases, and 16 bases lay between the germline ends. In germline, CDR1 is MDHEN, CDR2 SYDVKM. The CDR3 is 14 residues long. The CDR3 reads CASSSLAGVTEAFF. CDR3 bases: TGTGCCAGCAGCTCACTCGCAGGGGTAACTGAAGCTTTCTTT.

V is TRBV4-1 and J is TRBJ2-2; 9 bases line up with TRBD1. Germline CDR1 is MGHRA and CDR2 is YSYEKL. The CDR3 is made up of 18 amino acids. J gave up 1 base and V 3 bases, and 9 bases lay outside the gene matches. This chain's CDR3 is CASSHNRGPTWNTGELFF. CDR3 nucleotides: TGCGCCAGCAGCCATAACAGGGGGCCTACCTGGAACACCGGGGAGCTGTTTTTT.

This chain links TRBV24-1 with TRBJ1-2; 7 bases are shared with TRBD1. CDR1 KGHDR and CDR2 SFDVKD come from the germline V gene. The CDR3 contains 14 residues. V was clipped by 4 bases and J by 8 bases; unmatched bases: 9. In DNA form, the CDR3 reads TGTGCCACCAGTGACACCGGACAGGATTGGGGCTACACCTTC. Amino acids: CATSDTGQDWGYTF.

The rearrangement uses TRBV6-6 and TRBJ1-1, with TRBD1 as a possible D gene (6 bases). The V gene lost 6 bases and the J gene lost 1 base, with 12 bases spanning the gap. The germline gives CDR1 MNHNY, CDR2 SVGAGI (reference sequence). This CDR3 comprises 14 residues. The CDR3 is CASSREGGNTEAFF. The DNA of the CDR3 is TGTGCCAGCAGCCGAGAAGGGGGGAACACTGAAGCTTTCTTT.

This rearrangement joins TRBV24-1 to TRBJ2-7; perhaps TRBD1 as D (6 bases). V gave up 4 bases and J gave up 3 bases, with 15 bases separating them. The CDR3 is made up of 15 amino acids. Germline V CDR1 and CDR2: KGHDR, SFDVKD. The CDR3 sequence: CATSDPKTGNYEQYF. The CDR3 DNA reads TGTGCCACCAGTGACCCAAAGACAGGCAACTACGAGCAGTACTTC.

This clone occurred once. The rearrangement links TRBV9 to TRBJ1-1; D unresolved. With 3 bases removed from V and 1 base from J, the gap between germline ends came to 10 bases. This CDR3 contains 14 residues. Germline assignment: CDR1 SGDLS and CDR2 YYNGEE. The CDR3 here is CASSGQVSNTEAFF. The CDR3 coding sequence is TGTGCCAGCAGCGGCCAGGTATCGAACACTGAAGCTTTCTTT.

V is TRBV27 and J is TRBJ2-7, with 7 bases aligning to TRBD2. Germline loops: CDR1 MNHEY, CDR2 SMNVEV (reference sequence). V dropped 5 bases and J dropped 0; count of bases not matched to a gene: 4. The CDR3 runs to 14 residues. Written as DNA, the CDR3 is TGTGCCAGCAGTCCTAGCGGCTCCTCCTACGAGCAGTACTTC. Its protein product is CASSPSGSSYEQYF.

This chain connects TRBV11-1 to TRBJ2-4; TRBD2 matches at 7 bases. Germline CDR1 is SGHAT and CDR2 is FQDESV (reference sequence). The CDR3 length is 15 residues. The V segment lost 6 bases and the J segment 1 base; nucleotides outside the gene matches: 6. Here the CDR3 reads CASSFLGGAKNIQYF. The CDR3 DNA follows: TGTGCCAGCAGTTTTCTGGGGGGGGCCAAAAACATTCAGTACTTC.

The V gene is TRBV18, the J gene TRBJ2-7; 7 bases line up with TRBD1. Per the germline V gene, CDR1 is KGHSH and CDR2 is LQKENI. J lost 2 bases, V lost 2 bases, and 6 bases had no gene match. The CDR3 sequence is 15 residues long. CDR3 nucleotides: TGTGCCAGCTCACCAATCGCAGGGGGACCCTACGAGCAGTACTTC. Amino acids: CASSPIAGGPYEQYF.

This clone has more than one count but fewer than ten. The CDR3 nucleotides are TGTGCCAGCAGTTCTCCAGAAAATTCACCCCTCCACTTT. Translation gives CASSSPENSPLHF. J is TRBJ1-6 and V is TRBV6-6; no clear D gene. The CDR3 has 13 residues. The V end was cut by 4 bases, the J end by 7 bases, with 8 bases between. Germline V gene sequence: CDR1 MNHNY, CDR2 SVGAGI (reference sequence).

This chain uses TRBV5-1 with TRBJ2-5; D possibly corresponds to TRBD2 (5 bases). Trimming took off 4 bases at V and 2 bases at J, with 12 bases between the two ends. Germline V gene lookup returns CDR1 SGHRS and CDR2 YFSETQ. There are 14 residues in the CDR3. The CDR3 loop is CASSVGSTQETQYF. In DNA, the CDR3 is TGCGCCAGCAGCGTGGGGAGTACTCAAGAGACCCAGTACTTC.

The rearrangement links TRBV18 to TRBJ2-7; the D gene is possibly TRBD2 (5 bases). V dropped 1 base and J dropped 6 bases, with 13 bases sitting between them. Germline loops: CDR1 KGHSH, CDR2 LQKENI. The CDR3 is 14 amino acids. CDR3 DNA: TGTGCCAGCTCACCACGTGCGGGCGATAGCGAGCAGTACTTC. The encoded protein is CASSPRAGDSEQYF.

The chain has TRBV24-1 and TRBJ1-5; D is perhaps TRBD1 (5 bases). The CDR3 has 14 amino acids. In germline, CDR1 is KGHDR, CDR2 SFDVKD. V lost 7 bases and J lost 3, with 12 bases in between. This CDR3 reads CATRGQGLNQPQHF. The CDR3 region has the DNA TGTGCCACCAGGGGTCAGGGCCTCAATCAGCCCCAGCATTTT.

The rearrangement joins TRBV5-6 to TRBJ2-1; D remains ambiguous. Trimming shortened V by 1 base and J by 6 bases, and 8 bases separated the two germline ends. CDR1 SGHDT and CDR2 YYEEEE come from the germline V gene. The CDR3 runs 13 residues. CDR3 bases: TGTGCCAGCAGCTTGAACAGCATCAATGAGCAGTTCTTC. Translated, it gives CASSLNSINEQFF.

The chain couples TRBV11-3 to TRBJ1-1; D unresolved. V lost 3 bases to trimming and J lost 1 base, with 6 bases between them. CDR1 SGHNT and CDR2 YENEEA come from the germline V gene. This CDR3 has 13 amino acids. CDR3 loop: CASSLSPNTEAFF. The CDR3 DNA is TGTGCCAGCAGCTTGAGTCCGAACACTGAAGCTTTCTTT.

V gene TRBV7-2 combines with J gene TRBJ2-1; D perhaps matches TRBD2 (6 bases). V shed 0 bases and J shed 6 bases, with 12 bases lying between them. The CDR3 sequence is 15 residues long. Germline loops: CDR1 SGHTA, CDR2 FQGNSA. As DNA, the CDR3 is TGTGCCAGCAGCTTAGCCGGGACTCCACGCAATGAGCAGTTCTTC. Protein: CASSLAGTPRNEQFF.